Listed here are 6 T cell receptor beta chains from one sample, sequenced in a study of PD-1 blockade in mismatch repair-deficient tumors. Generated by immunoSEQ multiplex PCR, the TCRdb table keeps only in-frame clones and is missing some. The repertoire holds 70,000 to 90,000 clones, with approximately 78% as singletons. The sequencing used peripheral blood, collected 44 weeks after starting pembrolizumab. The receptors originated from an adult with mismatch repair-deficient cancer.

The chain employs TRBV4-1 and TRBJ2-1; maybe TRBD1 (6 bases). This CDR3 spans 15 amino acids. Germline-derived CDR1 and CDR2 are MGHRA and YSYEKL. Trimming left V 1 base short and J 5 bases short, with 12 bases between. CDR3 sequence (DNA): TGCGCCAGCAGCCAAGTCTTACAGGGCGACAATGAGCAGTTCTTC. Amino acids: CASSQVLQGDNEQFF.

This clone appeared once. The chain recombines TRBV27 with TRBJ2-7; the D call may be TRBD1 or TRBD2 (5 bases each). The CDR3 totals 14 residues. The V gene lost 4 bases and the J gene lost 2 bases, with 12 bases spanning the gap. Germline V CDR1 and CDR2: MNHEY, SMNVEV (reference sequence). For the CDR3, the DNA is TGTGCCAGCAGTTCCGGGACCCCACCCTACGAGCAGTACTTC. Its protein is CASSSGTPPYEQYF.

The chain couples TRBV27 to TRBJ2-7; possible D gene TRBD2, 6 bases. With 2 bases removed from V and 3 bases from J, the gap between germline ends came to 14 bases. The germline V gene encodes CDR1 MNHEY and CDR2 SMNVEV (reference sequence). The CDR3 contains 15 residues. CDR3 residues: CASSLMLGTLYEQYF. CDR3 nucleotide sequence: TGTGCCAGCAGTTTAATGCTCGGGACTCTCTACGAGCAGTACTTC.

The chain couples TRBV5-8 to TRBJ1-2; D gene ambiguous. V gave up 0 bases and J gave up 2 bases, with 11 bases separating them. The CDR3 consists of 15 residues. CDR1 is SGHTS and CDR2 is YDEGEE in the germline V gene. This CDR3 reads CASSLARGGNYGYTF. The CDR3 DNA reads as TGTGCCAGCAGCTTGGCCCGTGGCGGCAACTATGGCTACACCTTC. The entire variable domain, with the rest obtained from reference TRBV5-8 and TRBJ1-2, is as follows: EAGVTQSPTHLIKTRGQQATLRCSPISGHTSVYWYQQALGLGLQFLLWYDEGEERNRGNFPPRFSGRQFPNYSSELNVNALELEDSALYLCASSLARGGNYGYTFGSGTRLTVV.

The V gene is TRBV19, the J gene TRBJ2-3; the D gene is possibly TRBD1 (5 bases). This CDR3 is 14 amino acids long. V lost 1 base and J lost 0, with 5 bases in between. Per the germline V gene, CDR1 is LNHDA and CDR2 is SQIVND (reference sequence). In DNA, the CDR3 is TGTGCCAGTAGTATAGGGGGCAGCACAGATACGCAGTATTTT. This gives the protein CASSIGGSTDTQYF.

The chain joins TRBV19 to TRBJ2-1, with D perhaps given as TRBD1 or TRBD2 (5 bases each). Germline V gives CDR1 LNHDA, CDR2 SQIVND (reference sequence). CDR3 length: 15 residues. V lost 0 bases and J lost 3, with 9 bases in between. The CDR3 coding sequence is TGTGCCAGTAGTATAGAGTCGGGGCTCTACAATGAGCAGTTCTTC. Translated: CASSIESGLYNEQFF.